The 27 T cell receptor beta chains in this list originate from one sample, sequenced in a study of CD8 T cells in ankylosing spondylitis. TCRdb recomputed calls from the 5' RACE reads with MiXCR, one row per CDR3 protein. The sample yields 250,000 to 300,000 distinct CDR3 sequences, 18% seen once. Source material: blood, either unsorted or a sorted T cell fraction (not recorded which). These receptors originate from a male donor with ankylosing spondylitis or in good health (not recorded which).

The gene calls are TRBV9 and TRBJ1-1; D possibly corresponds to TRBD1 (6 bases). There are 14 residues in the CDR3. Germline V gene data show CDR1 as SGDLS and CDR2 as YYNGEE. Trimming left V 3 bases short and J 5 bases short, with 14 bases between. CDR3 protein: CASSDTVGATEAFF. The CDR3 coding sequence is TGTGCCAGCAGCGATACAGTGGGGGCAACTGAAGCTTTCTTT. The full variable domain, in which reference TRBV9 and TRBJ1-1 provide the parts outside the CDR3, is DSGVTQTPKHLITATGQRVTLRCSPRSGDLSVYWYQQSLDQGLQFLIQYYNGEERAKGNILERFSAQQFPDLHSELNLSSLELGDSALYFCASSDTVGATEAFFGQGTRLTVV.

This clonotype was counted a few times. The chain carries TRBV12-3 or TRBV12-4 and TRBJ2-1; 11 nucleotides match TRBD2. Trimming cost V 5 bases and J 2 bases; bases outside gene matches: 8. There are 17 residues in the CDR3. CDR3 residues: CASSVVFSGRAYNEQFF. CDR3 bases: TGTGCCAGCAGTGTCGTTTTTAGCGGGAGGGCCTACAATGAGCAGTTCTTC.

The chain couples TRBV7-9 to TRBJ2-1, with D uncertain. V lost 5 bases, J lost 1 base, and 15 bases lay in between. The CDR3 length is 16 residues. Germline CDR1 and CDR2: SEHNR and FQNEAQ (reference sequence). In nucleotides, the CDR3 is TGTGCCAGCAGCACTGGACCAGCTGGTTCCTACAATGAGCAGTTCTTC. It is translated as CASSTGPAGSYNEQFF.

V and J are TRBV7-2 and TRBJ2-7, with D unclear. Germline loops: CDR1 SGHTA, CDR2 FQGNSA. V dropped 3 bases and J dropped 5 bases, with 8 bases sitting between them. The CDR3 sequence is 12 residues long. In nucleotides, the CDR3 is TGTGCCAGCAGCTTTGCTTACGACGAGCAGTACTTC. Protein product: CASSFAYDEQYF.

This chain joins TRBV4-2 and TRBJ1-3; D is ambiguous. CDR1 and CDR2 from the germline V gene are LGHNA and YNFKEQ. This CDR3 contains 17 residues. Deletions cut 1 base from V and 0 bases from J, with 13 bases between. CDR3 residues: CASSQVATVSSGNTIYF. CDR3 DNA: TGTGCCAGCAGCCAAGTGGCAACAGTGAGCTCTGGAAACACCATATATTTT.

The V call is TRBV5-6, the J call TRBJ2-7; a weak D match, TRBD1 (5 bases). The CDR3 consists of 13 residues. CDR1 and CDR2 from the germline V gene are SGHDT and YYEEEE. The germline V and J ends were trimmed by 3 bases and 2 bases, with 9 bases remaining between them. In nucleotides, the CDR3 is TGTGCCAGCAGCTATGACAGAACCTACGAGCAGTACTTC. This codes for CASSYDRTYEQYF.

This clonotype was detected ten times or more. The chain combines TRBV6-6 with TRBJ1-1; no firm D call. Germline V gene data show CDR1 as MNHNY and CDR2 as SVGAGI (reference sequence). V was clipped by 5 bases and J by 6 bases, with 10 bases between them. The CDR3 has 12 residues. In DNA form, the CDR3 reads TGTGCCAGCAGTCTAGGTGGGTCTGAAGCTTTCTTT. It codes for CASSLGGSEAFF.

The CDR3 nucleotides are TGTGCCAGCAGTTTGGACGAGGGTGCGGACACCGGGGAGCTGTTTTTT. It codes for CASSLDEGADTGELFF. The chain combines TRBV12-3 or TRBV12-4 with TRBJ2-2; D is possibly TRBD2 (5 bases). Trimming cost V 3 bases and J 3 bases, with 14 bases left between them. The CDR3 has 16 amino acids.

This clonotype has only a few counts. The V call is TRBV9, the J call TRBJ2-1, with 11 bases identical to TRBD2. With 4 bases clipped from V and 4 bases from J, the junction kept 7 bases outside the gene matches. Germline V CDR1 and CDR2: SGDLS, YYNGEE. The CDR3 sequence is 16 residues long. CDR3 protein: CASSFPGLAVYNEQFF. CDR3 nucleotides: TGTGCCAGCAGCTTCCCGGGACTAGCGGTATACAATGAGCAGTTCTTC. The variable domain in full, with the rest retrieved from reference TRBV9 and TRBJ2-1, is DSGVTQTPKHLITATGQRVTLRCSPRSGDLSVYWYQQSLDQGLQFLIQYYNGEERAKGNILERFSAQQFPDLHSELNLSSLELGDSALYFCASSFPGLAVYNEQFFGPGTRLTVL.

The V and J genes are TRBV19 and TRBJ1-1, with TRBD1 matching over 7 bases. The germline CDR1 and CDR2 sequences are LNHDA and SQIVND (reference sequence). The CDR3 loop spans 13 amino acids. The V segment lost 9 bases and the J segment 5 bases; nucleotides outside the gene matches: 9. CDR3: CARATGVETEAFF. CDR3 coding DNA: TGTGCCAGGGCAACAGGGGTAGAGACTGAAGCTTTCTTT.

The chain couples TRBV6-5 to TRBJ2-5; TRBD2 agrees at 8 bases. Germline-derived CDR1 and CDR2 are MNHEY and SVGAGI. The CDR3 extends over 16 amino acids. Trimming at V came to 0 bases and at J to 5 bases, leaving 8 bases not matched to a gene. CDR3 in amino acids: CASSYSIGRAGETQYF. The CDR3 DNA is TGTGCCAGCAGTTACTCGATCGGGAGGGCTGGGGAGACCCAGTACTTC.

This clonotype was recorded at least ten times. The V call is TRBV20-1, the J call TRBJ1-2, with D possibly matching TRBD1 (6 bases). V lost 3 bases, J lost 3 bases, and 11 bases lay in between. Germline-derived CDR1 and CDR2 are DFQATT and SNEGSKA (reference sequence). The CDR3 has 13 amino acids. As DNA, the CDR3 is TGCAGTGCTAGGACAGGTTATTACTATGGCTACACCTTC. Protein product: CSARTGYYYGYTF.

This clonotype was counted between two and nine times. The CDR3 reads CASSQGRPSTDTQYF. The CDR3 DNA sequence: TGTGCCAGCAGTCAAGGGAGACCCAGCACAGATACGCAGTATTTT. The chain has TRBV12-3 or TRBV12-4 and TRBJ2-3, with a possible D match to TRBD2 (5 bases). The germline V and J ends were trimmed by 5 bases and 0 bases, with 12 bases remaining between them. This CDR3 comprises 15 residues.

Remarks on this clonotype: This may stem from a read error, because a much larger clone lies one nucleotide away. The DNA for the CDR3 is TGTGCCATCAGTGAGTTGGGACTTGACAATAAGCAGTTCTTC. Its translation is CAISELGLDNKQFF. The rearrangement uses TRBV10-3 and TRBJ2-1, with D possibly TRBD2 on 6 matching bases. CDR1 ENHRY and CDR2 SYGVKD come from the germline V gene. This CDR3 region has 14 residues.

CDR3 sequence reads: CASSFLAGVNEQFF. The CDR3 nucleotides are TGTGCCAGCAGCTTTCTAGCGGGAGTCAATGAGCAGTTCTTC. The chain couples TRBV5-6 to TRBJ2-1; 10 bases are shared with TRBD2. V trimming: 2 bases; J trimming: 6 bases; junction bases outside the gene matches: 2. Germline loops: CDR1 SGHDT, CDR2 YYEEEE. There are 14 residues in the CDR3.

This clonotype was counted between two and nine times. The chain links TRBV19 to TRBJ1-2; the match to TRBD1 covers 9 bases. The V and J ends lost 11 bases and 4 bases, in that order; junction bases with no gene match: 5. Germline CDR1 LNHDA, CDR2 SQIVND (reference sequence). The CDR3 contains 12 residues. CDR3 protein: CALGQGGYGYTF. CDR3 DNA sequence: TGTGCCCTGGGACAGGGCGGCTATGGCTACACCTTC.

A single count supports this clonotype. The chain combines TRBV10-3 with TRBJ2-4; maybe TRBD1 (6 bases). CDR1 is ENHRY, CDR2 SYGVKD, per germline. The CDR3 covers 14 residues. Trimming removed 8 bases at V and 3 bases at J, with 14 bases between. This chain's CDR3 is CAIAGDVGKNIQYF. The DNA of the CDR3 is TGTGCCATCGCAGGGGATGTTGGCAAAAACATTCAGTACTTC.

The rearrangement links TRBV6-1 to TRBJ2-7; tentatively, D is TRBD1 (5 bases). This CDR3 has 13 amino acids. Germline V lookup: CDR1 MNHNS, CDR2 SASEGT. Trimming removed 8 bases at V and 2 bases at J, with 13 bases between. The CDR3 DNA is TGTGCCAGCGGTGGCAGGGCAACCTACGAGCAGTACTTC. Encoded protein: CASGGRATYEQYF.

The chain recombines TRBV12-3 or TRBV12-4 with TRBJ2-1; D gene unclear. This CDR3 contains 11 residues. Trimming cost V 8 bases and J 8 bases, with 10 bases left between them. The CDR3, as DNA: TGTGCCAGCTCCGCTGTGGATGAGCAGTTCTTC. Its protein is CASSAVDEQFF.

The chain joins TRBV11-2 to TRBJ2-2; D gene uncertain. Deletions cut 3 bases from V and 4 bases from J, with 12 bases between. The CDR3 length is 15 residues. Germline values: CDR1 SGHAT, CDR2 FQNNGV. The CDR3, as DNA: TGTGCCAGCAGCTTCCCTGGCCAGCCCACCGGGGAGCTGTTTTTT. Residues: CASSFPGQPTGELFF.

CDR3 nucleotide sequence: TGTGCCAGCAGCGCGCCCCGGGACAGGGGAATGGAGACCCAGTACTTC. Amino acids: CASSAPRDRGMETQYF. The chain is built from TRBV5-5 and TRBJ2-5; 10 bases line up with TRBD1. The CDR3 has 16 residues. CDR1 and CDR2 from the germline V gene are SGHKS and YYEKEE (reference sequence). Trimming cost V 4 bases and J 5 bases; bases outside gene matches: 11.

This clonotype was seen a few times. V gene TRBV20-1 combines with J gene TRBJ1-4, with D tentatively TRBD1 (5 bases). V was clipped by 0 bases and J by 8 bases, with 19 bases between them. The CDR3 loop spans 16 amino acids. CDR1 and CDR2 from the germline V gene are DFQATT and SNEGSKA (reference sequence). Here the CDR3 reads CSARDLWGTRREKLFF. CDR3 nucleotides: TGCAGTGCTAGAGATCTTTGGGGGACCCGCAGGGAAAAACTGTTTTTT.

The chain combines TRBV28 with TRBJ2-7, with 9 positions matching TRBD1. The V gene end was trimmed by 7 bases and the J gene end by 9 bases; junction bases not matched to a gene: 22. This CDR3 region has 17 residues. The germline CDR1 and CDR2 sequences are MDHEN and SYDVKM. The CDR3 coding sequence is TGTGCCAGCACCCCGGTGGGACAGGGATCGACAAAATATGGGCAGTACTTC. It translates to CASTPVGQGSTKYGQYF.

There are many counts of this clonotype. The chain couples TRBV12-3 or TRBV12-4 to TRBJ2-4; TRBD2 matches at 8 bases. The CDR3 loop spans 14 amino acids. Losses at the gene ends were 2 bases for V and 7 bases for J; bases not matched to a gene: 4. The CDR3 bases are TGTGCCAGCAGTTTACCAGCGGGAGATAACATTCAGTACTTC. Its translation: CASSLPAGDNIQYF.

This clonotype was seen a few times. V usage is TRBV4-3 and J usage is TRBJ2-4, with TRBD1 matching 8 bases. The junction had 4 bases not matched to a gene; V was cut back by 0 bases and J by 3 bases. The CDR3 totals 16 residues. Germline V gene lookup returns CDR1 LGHNA and CDR2 YSLEER. The CDR3 reads CASSQDDRGDKNIQYF. CDR3 bases: TGCGCCAGCAGCCAAGACGACAGGGGCGACAAAAACATTCAGTACTTC.

The CDR3 reads CASSGTRYEQYF. As DNA, the CDR3 is TGTGCCAGCAGCGGGACTAGGTACGAGCAGTACTTC. The V call is TRBV7-9, the J call TRBJ2-7; 8 bases line up with TRBD2. V shed 5 bases, J shed 4 bases, and the junction held 1 base outside the gene matches. Germline CDR1 is SEHNR and CDR2 is FQNEAQ (reference sequence). The CDR3 totals 12 residues.

This clonotype was recorded a few times. The chain is built from TRBV12-3 or TRBV12-4 and TRBJ2-1, with 7 bases lining up with TRBD2. CDR3 length: 16 residues. After removal of 5 bases from V and 0 bases from J, the junction contained 7 bases not matched to a gene. Written as DNA, the CDR3 is TGTGCCAGCAGTACCCTCACTAGCGACTCCTACAATGAGCAGTTCTTC. It encodes CASSTLTSDSYNEQFF.